This TCR beta chain was documented in a study of T cells in Graves' hyperthyroidism and ophthalmopathy. Amplified TCR beta CDR3 regions derived from RNA transcripts. The TCR CDR3 was amplified in a first-round RT-PCR using the HTBI primer set. Using its own MiXCR run on the multiplex PCR reads, TCRdb lists one record per CDR3 protein. The sample contains 700,000 or so distinct CDR3 sequences, about 15% of which appear only once. In this sample, this clonotype turned up a few times. This TCR derives from a man aged 18 to 30 with Graves' hyperthyroidism. The sequencing input was blood.

CDR3 sequence reads: CASSRGTGGGTNEKLFF. The CDR3 nucleotides are TGTGCCAGCAGCCGCGGGACAGGGGGAGGGACTAATGAAAAACTGTTTTTT. The rearrangement links TRBV7-9 to TRBJ1-4, with TRBD1 matching 11 bases. Germline CDR1 is SEHNR and CDR2 is FQNEAQ (reference sequence). The J segment lost 2 bases and the V segment lost 5 bases, leaving 7 bases of the junction unmatched. The CDR3 loop spans 17 amino acids.